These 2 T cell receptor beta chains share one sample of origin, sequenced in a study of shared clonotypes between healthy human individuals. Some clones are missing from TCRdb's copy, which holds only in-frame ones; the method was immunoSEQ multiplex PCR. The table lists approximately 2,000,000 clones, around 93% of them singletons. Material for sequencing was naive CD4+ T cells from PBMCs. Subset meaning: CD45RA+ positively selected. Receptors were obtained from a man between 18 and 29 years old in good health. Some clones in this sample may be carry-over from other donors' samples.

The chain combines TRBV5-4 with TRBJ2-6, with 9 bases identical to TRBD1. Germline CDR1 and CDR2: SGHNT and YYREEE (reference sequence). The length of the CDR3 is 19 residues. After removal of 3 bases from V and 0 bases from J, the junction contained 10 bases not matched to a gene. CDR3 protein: CASSSPGQGSPSGANVLTF. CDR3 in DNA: TGTGCCAGCAGCTCGCCCGGACAGGGGTCCCCCTCTGGGGCCAACGTCCTGACTTTC.

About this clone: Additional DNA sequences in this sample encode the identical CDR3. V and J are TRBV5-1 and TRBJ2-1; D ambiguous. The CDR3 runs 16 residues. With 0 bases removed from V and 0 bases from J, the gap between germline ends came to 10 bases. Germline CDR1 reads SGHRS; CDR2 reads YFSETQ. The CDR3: CASSLVGASSYNEQFF. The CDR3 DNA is TGCGCCAGCAGCTTGGTAGGTGCTAGCTCCTACAATGAGCAGTTCTTC.